Listed below are T cell receptor beta chains from one sample, sequenced in a study of CD8+CD57+ T cells in acquired aplastic anemia. TCRdb re-derived calls from the reads in MiXCR, one entry per CDR3 protein. Altogether a few hundred thousand distinct CDR3 sequences are present, roughly half being singletons, with the ten largest covering less than 9.5%. Sequenced: sorted CD4+, CD8+, or CD8+CD57+ T cells (not recorded which) from PBMCs. Receptor source: a human donor with severe aplastic anemia or a healthy control (not recorded which). Both conserved end residues are part of each CDR3. A D gene is named only where the DNA matches it firmly. Not all rows give a size; the values are once, few, many and, for expanded clones, a class.

-	TRBV20-1	many	TRBJ1-4	15	CSARDTGVPNEKLFF	TGCAGTGCTAGAGATACGGGGGTCCCTAATGAAAAACTGTTTTTT
-	TRBV6-5	many	TRBJ2-6	16	CASSSPVISGANVLTF	TGTGCCAGCAGCTCGCCGGTAATCTCTGGGGCCAACGTCCTGACTTTC
-	TRBV19	few	TRBJ1-1	13	CASTIRKESEAFF	TGTGCCAGTACAATCCGCAAAGAATCCGAAGCTTTCTTT
TRBD2	TRBV14	many	TRBJ2-5	16	CASSLGLAGGQETQYF	TGTGCCAGCAGCCTGGGACTAGCGGGGGGGCAAGAGACCCAGTACTTC
TRBD1	TRBV4-3	-	TRBJ2-1	16	CASSQHDRGHYNEQFF	TGCGCCAGCAGCCAACATGACAGGGGGCATTACAATGAGCAGTTCTTC
-	TRBV7-3	few	TRBJ1-6	13	CASSLGARSPLHF	TGTGCCAGCAGCTTAGGGGCGAGGTCACCCCTCCACTTT
-	TRBV24-1	-	TRBJ2-1	12	CATSEPYNEQFF	TGTGCCACCAGTGAACCTTACAATGAGCAGTTCTTC
-	TRBV2	-	TRBJ2-7	15	CASRLGISPKYEQYF	TGTGCCAGCAGGCTGGGGATTTCACCAAAGTACGAGCAGTACTTC
-	TRBV9	few	TRBJ2-2	10	CASSTGELFF	TGTGCCAGCAGTACGGGGGAACTGTTTTTT
TRBD2	TRBV20-1	-	TRBJ2-1	15	CSARDGGRVYNEQFF	TGCAGTGCTAGAGATGGCGGGAGGGTCTACAATGAGCAGTTCTTC
-	TRBV7-2	-	TRBJ2-7	14	CASSSLGGDYEQYF	TGTGCCAGCAGCTCCCTGGGCGGTGACTACGAGCAGTACTTC
-	TRBV7-8	-	TRBJ1-6	15	CASSLGSDYNSPLHF	TGTGCCAGCAGCTTAGGGTCAGACTATAATTCACCCCTCCACTTT
TRBD1	TRBV15	-	TRBJ1-3	15	CATSSDRVSGNTIYF	TGTGCCACCAGCAGTGACAGGGTCTCTGGAAACACCATATATTTT
-	TRBV6-2/TRBV6-3	many	TRBJ2-7	16	CASSSPEGQAYYEQYF	TGTGCCAGCAGTTCCCCCGAGGGACAAGCCTACTACGAGCAGTACTTC
-	TRBV24-1	-	TRBJ1-4	14	CATSDSGDNEKLFF	TGTGCCACCAGTGATTCAGGGGACAATGAAAAACTGTTTTTT
-	TRBV14	-	TRBJ2-3	15	CASSHGRADTDTQYF	TGTGCCAGCAGCCATGGCAGGGCAGACACAGATACGCAGTATTTT
-	TRBV5-1	-	TRBJ1-3	15	CASRPGTDSGNTIYF	TGCGCCAGCCGGCCGGGGACTGACTCTGGAAACACCATATATTTT
-	TRBV24-1	-	TRBJ2-1	13	CATSDLGGDEQFF	TGTGCCACCAGTGACTTAGGGGGGGATGAGCAGTTCTTC
-	TRBV5-1	-	TRBJ2-3	11	CASSVKDTQYF	TGCGCCAGCAGTGTAAAAGATACGCAGTATTTT
-	TRBV5-4	-	TRBJ2-5	15	CASSLDGRGGETQYF	TGTGCCAGCAGCTTGGATGGCAGGGGGGGGGAGACCCAGTACTTC
-	TRBV15	-	TRBJ2-7	13	CATSLGGRKEQYF	TGCGCCACCAGCCTAGGGGGGAGGAAAGAGCAGTACTTC
-	TRBV11-3	-	TRBJ2-2	11	CASSARNLRIF	TGTGCCAGCAGCGCTCGGAACTTACGTATTTTT
TRBD1	TRBV5-1	few	TRBJ1-5	15	CASSLGTGGEQPQHF	TGCGCCAGCAGCTTGGGGACAGGGGGCGAGCAGCCCCAGCATTTT
-	TRBV7-9	few	TRBJ1-6	14	CASSLRSLNSPLHF	TGTGCCAGCAGCTTACGGTCTCTCAATTCACCCCTCCACTTT
-	TRBV4-1	-	TRBJ1-1	14	CASSSGGGHTEAFF	TGTGCCAGCAGTTCCGGGGGGGGCCACACTGAAGCTTTCTTT
TRBD2	TRBV20-1	-	TRBJ2-1	13	CSEPGLAGNEQFF	TGCAGTGAGCCGGGACTAGCGGGAAATGAGCAGTTCTTC
TRBD2	TRBV25-1	-	TRBJ2-1	17	CASSEYHLAGGYSEQFF	TGTGCCAGCAGTGAATATCACCTAGCGGGAGGGTACAGTGAGCAGTTCTTC
-	TRBV6-1	many	TRBJ1-2	11	CASSRTYGYTF	TGTGCCAGCAGTCGAACTTATGGCTACACCTTC
TRBD2	TRBV6-5	many	TRBJ2-3	16	CASTEQPGLEGDTQYF	TGTGCCAGTACCGAACAACCGGGACTAGAGGGAGATACGCAGTATTTT
-	TRBV5-1	once	TRBJ2-5	16	CASSPYARDTQETQYF	TGCGCCAGCAGCCCCTATGCCCGGGACACTCAAGAGACCCAGTACTTC
TRBD1	TRBV20-1	few	TRBJ2-5	18	CSAIVPGQGQGGKETQYF	TGCAGTGCCATCGTCCCGGGACAGGGACAGGGAGGGAAAGAGACCCAGTACTTC
-	TRBV5-1	-	TRBJ2-5	13	CASNRQDQETQYF	TGCGCCAGCAACCGACAGGACCAAGAGACCCAGTACTTC
TRBD1	TRBV7-9	-	TRBJ2-7	15	CASSTGQGATYEQYF	TGTGCCAGCAGCACAGGACAGGGGGCGACCTACGAGCAGTACTTC
-	TRBV10-3	-	TRBJ1-4	13	CAIKEGFNEKLFF	TGTGCCATCAAAGAAGGATTCAATGAAAAACTGTTTTTT
-	TRBV20-1	few	TRBJ2-1	11	CSALLNLEQFF	TGCAGTGCCCTCCTCAACCTTGAGCAGTTCTTC
-	TRBV9	-	TRBJ1-2	15	CASSPGPDLPYGYTF	TGTGCCAGCAGCCCAGGACCGGATCTCCCCTATGGCTACACCTTC
-	TRBV2	-	TRBJ2-1	13	CASSVGLDYEQFF	TGTGCCAGCAGTGTGGGGCTAGATTATGAGCAGTTCTTC
TRBD2	TRBV15	-	TRBJ2-6	18	CATSGLTSGMTGANVLTF	TGTGCCACCAGCGGCTTGACTAGCGGGATGACTGGGGCCAACGTCCTGACTTTC
TRBD1	TRBV19	many	TRBJ2-1	15	CASSDRASSYNEQFF	TGTGCCAGTAGTGACAGGGCTAGCTCCTACAATGAGCAGTTCTTC
TRBD1	TRBV12-3/TRBV12-4	-	TRBJ1-6	14	CVSSAGTGGSPLHF	TGTGTCAGCAGCGCAGGGACAGGGGGTTCACCCCTCCACTTT
-	TRBV29-1	once	TRBJ2-7	13	CSVKGGNSYEQYF	TGCAGCGTTAAGGGGGGCAACTCCTACGAGCAGTACTTC
-	TRBV25-1	-	TRBJ1-6	14	CASSEYRDNSPLHF	TGTGCCAGCAGTGAATACCGGGATAATTCACCCCTCCACTTT
-	TRBV9	-	TRBJ1-6	16	CASSVDRRVDNSPLHF	TGTGCCAGCAGTGTAGACCGGAGGGTAGATAATTCACCCCTCCACTTT
-	TRBV19	-	TRBJ2-3	15	CASTEGRGRTDTQYF	TGTGCCAGTACCGAGGGGCGGGGCCGCACAGATACGCAGTATTTT
TRBD1	TRBV29-1	-	TRBJ2-5	14	CSCPDRGRSETQYF	TGCAGCTGCCCCGACAGGGGGCGGTCAGAGACCCAGTACTTC
-	TRBV24-1	many	TRBJ2-5	14	CATRGRGAKETQYF	TGTGCCACCAGGGGCAGGGGGGCTAAAGAGACCCAGTACTTC
-	TRBV2	-	TRBJ2-7	12	CASSSQGPEQYF	TGTGCCAGCAGTTCGCAGGGGCCCGAGCAGTACTTC
-	TRBV20-1	few	TRBJ1-5	11	CSATGQKAQHF	TGCAGTGCTACAGGACAGAAAGCCCAGCATTTT
TRBD1	TRBV20-1	-	TRBJ1-2	14	CSARANRGEGRYTF	TGCAGTGCTAGAGCGAACAGGGGCGAGGGGCGCTACACCTTC
TRBD1	TRBV12-5	many	TRBJ2-7	15	CASKGQGTTSYEQYF	TGTGCTAGTAAAGGACAGGGCACTACCTCCTACGAGCAGTACTTC
TRBD1	TRBV12-3/TRBV12-4	many	TRBJ1-4	14	CASSPQGGSEKLFF	TGTGCCAGCAGTCCTCAGGGGGGTAGCGAAAAACTGTTTTTT
-	TRBV3-1	many	TRBJ2-5	14	CASSQLSGVGTQYF	TGTGCCAGCAGCCAGCTTTCGGGTGTGGGGACCCAGTACTTC
TRBD1	TRBV12-3/TRBV12-4	-	TRBJ1-6	14	CASTPGTGASPLHF	TGTGCCAGCACCCCCGGGACAGGGGCCTCACCCCTCCACTTT
-	TRBV7-6	-	TRBJ2-7	15	CASSATSGMGYEQYF	TGTGCCAGCAGCGCCACTTCAGGGATGGGTTACGAGCAGTACTTC
-	TRBV7-7	-	TRBJ2-2	12	CASGQDPGELFF	TGTGCTAGCGGCCAAGACCCTGGGGAGCTGTTTTTT
-	TRBV7-9	many	TRBJ2-7	12	CASSLTPYEQYF	TGTGCCAGCAGCTTAACCCCATACGAGCAGTACTTC